This TCR beta chain was obtained from a study of T cell responses to AZD1222 COVID-19 vaccine. Study-level results: There were vaccine-associated CD4 TCRs across spike, dominant at 160-218 and 743-854.

This table comes from immunoSEQ multiplex PCR, and its TCRdb copy is limited to in-frame clones, with some not included. Of 100,000 to 150,000 clones listed, about 85% are singletons. The V gene's germline CDR1 is KGHDR and CDR2 SFDVKD. The ends were cut back, 4 bases at V and 3 bases at J, with 2 bases in the middle. CDR3 length: 11 residues. Note on this clone: Its cognate antigen is unknown.

This receptor was identified in an adult in good health. The J gene is TRBJ2-5, the V gene TRBV24-1; D unresolved. The source was peripheral blood, collected on day 0 of AZD1222 vaccination. CDR3 region: CATSDEETQYF. In nucleotides, the CDR3 is TGTGCCACCAGTGACGAAGAGACCCAGTACTTC.